The 21 T cell receptor beta chains given below trace back to one sample, sequenced in a study of shared clonotypes between healthy human individuals (dated by TCRdb to the early 2020s). CD8 naive samples were CD45RO-negative cells positively selected for CCR7, giving a CD45RA+CCR7+ population that excluded TemRA cells. The library was generated by the immunoSEQ multiplex PCR assay. TCRdb retrieved this table from immuneACCESS and kept in-frame rearrangements only. Not all clones are present; in checked studies, unresolved V genes account for under half, and no reason is known for the remainder. Present in this sample are about 580,000 clones, more than 95% of which were seen just once. 0.3% of the sample is in the top ten clones. The sequencing input was naive CD8+ T cells sorted from blood. This sample's cell subset or site label indicates: CD45RA+CCR7+. The receptor set was obtained from a young man in good health.

The chain carries TRBV27 and TRBJ2-5, with 8 positions matching TRBD1. The V gene end was trimmed by 3 bases and the J gene end by 5 bases; junction bases not matched to a gene: 5. CDR1 and CDR2 (germline): MNHEY, SMNVEV (reference sequence). This CDR3 spans 14 amino acids. Written as DNA, the CDR3 is TGTGCCAGCAGTTTGTCTTGGACAGGGGAGACCCAGTACTTC. Amino acids: CASSLSWTGETQYF.

The rearrangement links TRBV27 to TRBJ2-7, with D possibly being TRBD1 (6 bases). The CDR3 is made up of 16 amino acids. The germline V gene encodes CDR1 MNHEY and CDR2 SMNVEV (reference sequence). V shed 3 bases and J shed 0 bases, with 15 bases lying between them. For the CDR3, the DNA is TGTGCCAGCAGTTTGGATGGGACACCGAGCTCCTACGAGCAGTACTTC. Translated, it gives CASSLDGTPSSYEQYF.

The V and J genes are TRBV6-5 and TRBJ1-2; TRBD1 is a possible D gene (5 bases). V was clipped by 0 bases and J by 11 bases, with 16 bases between them. The CDR3 has 14 amino acids. Germline V lookup: CDR1 MNHEY, CDR2 SVGAGI. The CDR3 loop reads CASSYSSGALEYTF. The CDR3 nucleotides read TGTGCCAGCAGTTACTCGAGTGGGGCTTTGGAGTACACCTTC.

This clone came up once. This chain connects TRBV16 to TRBJ2-1; D not certain. Germline V gives CDR1 KGHSY, CDR2 FQNENV. This CDR3 has 16 residues. V was trimmed by 0 bases and J by 4 bases, leaving 13 bases between them. Here the CDR3 reads CASSQSVRYMYNEQFF. The CDR3 DNA reads TGTGCCAGCAGCCAATCCGTCAGATATATGTACAATGAGCAGTTCTTC.

The chain has TRBV5-1 and TRBJ2-7, with a tentative D call TRBD1 (5 bases). The CDR3 has 13 residues. Between the trimmed V and J ends, which lost 7 bases and 2 bases, there was a span of 13 bases. Germline-derived CDR1 and CDR2 are SGHRS and YFSETQ. CDR3 region: CASQGSYTYEQYF. In DNA, the CDR3 is TGCGCCAGCCAGGGTTCTTATACCTACGAGCAGTACTTC. The full variable domain, completed using reference TRBV5-1 and TRBJ2-7, is KAGVTQTPRYLIKTRGQQVTLSCSPISGHRSVSWYQQTPGQGLQFLFEYFSETQRNKGNFPGRFSGRQFSNSRSEMNVSTLELGDSALYLCASQGSYTYEQYFGPGTRLTVT.

The count of this clone is one. This rearrangement joins TRBV7-9 to TRBJ2-7; possibly TRBD1 for D (6 bases). Trimming took off 6 bases at V and 2 bases at J, with 11 bases between the two ends. The CDR3 sequence is 13 residues long. Germline values: CDR1 SEHNR, CDR2 FQNEAQ (reference sequence). The CDR3 spells CASSYRETYEQYF. The DNA of the CDR3 is TGTGCCAGCAGTTACAGGGAAACCTACGAGCAGTACTTC.

The chain recombines TRBV28 with TRBJ2-1; D may match TRBD1 or TRBD2 (5 bases each). V dropped 6 bases and J dropped 8 bases, with 20 bases sitting between them. The CDR3 spans 15 residues. The germline CDR1 and CDR2 sequences are MDHEN and SYDVKM. The CDR3 protein is CASRPYTGPLDEQFF. CDR3 in DNA: TGTGCCAGCAGACCATACACGGGACCATTGGATGAGCAGTTCTTC.

The J gene is TRBJ2-2, the V gene TRBV11-2; 11 nucleotides match TRBD2. The germline V gene encodes CDR1 SGHAT and CDR2 FQNNGV. This CDR3 has 16 residues. V gave up 3 bases and J gave up 4 bases; unmatched junction bases: 4. The CDR3 protein is CASSLGTSGFTGELFF. Written as DNA, the CDR3 is TGTGCCAGCAGCTTGGGGACTAGCGGCTTCACCGGGGAGCTGTTTTTT.

The rearrangement links TRBV19 to TRBJ1-5; 7 bases fit TRBD1. V lost 3 bases, J lost 3 bases, and 5 bases stayed unmatched. This CDR3 region has 15 residues. Germline values: CDR1 LNHDA, CDR2 SQIVND (reference sequence). This CDR3 reads CASSMWGQTNQPQHF. CDR3 coding DNA: TGTGCCAGTAGTATGTGGGGACAGACCAATCAGCCCCAGCATTTT.

The chain employs TRBV6-4 and TRBJ1-1; no definite D call. Trimming left V 6 bases short and J 1 base short, with 15 bases between. The CDR3 consists of 15 residues. Germline assignment: CDR1 MRHNA and CDR2 SNTAGT. DNA for the CDR3: TGTGCCAGCAGACGAACACCCGCGGCGAACACTGAAGCTTTCTTT. Its translation: CASRRTPAANTEAFF.

The count of this clone is one. The chain recombines TRBV6-1 with TRBJ2-3, with 8 positions matching TRBD2. The J segment lost 2 bases and the V segment lost 3 bases, leaving 7 bases of the junction unmatched. This CDR3 spans 16 amino acids. Germline V gene lookup returns CDR1 MNHNS and CDR2 SASEGT. The CDR3 sequence is CASSDQTSGYTDTQYF. The DNA of the CDR3 is TGTGCCAGCAGTGACCAAACTAGCGGTTACACAGATACGCAGTATTTT.

The V gene is TRBV27, the J gene TRBJ2-5; 13 nucleotides agree with TRBD2. The CDR3 contains 15 residues. V dropped 4 bases and J dropped 5; count of bases not matched to a gene: 4. The germline CDR1 and CDR2 sequences are MNHEY and SMNVEV (reference sequence). The CDR3 region is CASSSGLAGWETQYF. Written as DNA, the CDR3 is TGTGCCAGCAGTTCGGGACTAGCGGGATGGGAGACCCAGTACTTC.

CDR3 residues: CASSLELAGGPSYEQYF. The CDR3, as DNA: TGTGCCAGCAGCTTGGAACTAGCGGGAGGGCCTTCCTACGAGCAGTACTTC. The V and J genes are TRBV5-5 and TRBJ2-7; 13 bases line up with TRBD2. The CDR3 has 17 residues. The germline V gene has CDR1 SGHKS and CDR2 YYEKEE (reference sequence). After removal of 0 bases from V and 1 base from J, the junction contained 4 bases not matched to a gene.

The chain combines TRBV7-9 with TRBJ1-1, with no clear D. Per germline, CDR1 SEHNR and CDR2 FQNEAQ (reference sequence). V lost 4 bases and J 4 bases, leaving 10 bases between the germline ends. The CDR3 sequence is 13 residues long. The CDR3 bases are TGTGCCAGCAGCTCCAGTAGCCCCACTGAAGCTTTCTTT. Translated, it gives CASSSSSPTEAFF.

The rearrangement uses TRBV29-1 and TRBJ2-3; 7 bases match TRBD2. Trimming took 3 bases from V and 2 from J; bases not matched to a gene: 5. The CDR3 is 14 amino acids. CDR1 is SQVTM, CDR2 ANQGSEA, per germline. The CDR3 DNA follows: TGCAGCGTTGACACCGGGAGGTTCACAGATACGCAGTATTTT. Translated: CSVDTGRFTDTQYF.

This chain uses TRBV4-1 with TRBJ1-2; D might be TRBD1 (6 bases). V shed 3 bases and J shed 3 bases, with 17 bases lying between them. Germline CDR1 is MGHRA and CDR2 is YSYEKL. The CDR3 spans 16 residues. CDR3 in amino acids: CASSQDADRYYYGYTF. CDR3 sequence (DNA): TGCGCCAGCAGCCAGGACGCCGACAGGTACTACTATGGCTACACCTTC.

The V call is TRBV9, the J call TRBJ2-4, with a possible D match to TRBD2 (5 bases). Germline lookup yields CDR1 SGDLS and CDR2 YYNGEE. The CDR3 extends over 14 amino acids. V was shortened by 0 bases and J by 7 bases, with 11 bases between the two germline ends. The CDR3 region is CASSVDPERNIQYF. The CDR3 DNA reads as TGTGCCAGCAGCGTAGACCCAGAGCGGAACATTCAGTACTTC. Supplemented by reference TRBV9 and TRBJ2-4, the full variable domain reads DSGVTQTPKHLITATGQRVTLRCSPRSGDLSVYWYQQSLDQGLQFLIQYYNGEERAKGNILERFSAQQFPDLHSELNLSSLELGDSALYFCASSVDPERNIQYFGAGTRLSVL.

The V and J genes are TRBV29-1 and TRBJ2-1; 7 bases match TRBD2. Losses at the gene ends were 2 bases for V and 5 bases for J; bases not matched to a gene: 15. Germline V gene sequence: CDR1 SQVTM, CDR2 ANQGSEA. This CDR3 is 17 amino acids long. This CDR3 is CSVEHFNRREGHNEQFF. CDR3 DNA sequence: TGCAGCGTTGAACATTTCAATAGGAGGGAGGGCCACAATGAGCAGTTCTTC.

The CDR3: CASSLGASGPNEQFF. DNA for the CDR3: TGTGCCAGCAGCCTCGGGGCTAGCGGCCCCAATGAGCAGTTCTTC. The rearrangement links TRBV7-6 to TRBJ2-1; 7 bases line up with TRBD2. This CDR3 spans 15 amino acids. The trim removed 5 bases at V and 6 bases at J, leaving 10 bases unmatched. CDR1 SGHVS and CDR2 FNYEAQ come from the germline V gene. The whole variable domain, filled in from reference TRBV7-6 and TRBJ2-1, reads GAGVSQSPRYKVTKRGQDVALRCDPISGHVSLYWYRQALGQGPEFLTYFNYEAQQDKSGLPNDRFSAERPEGSISTLTIQRTEQRDSAMYRCASSLGASGPNEQFFGPGTRLTVL.

This chain links TRBV5-5 with TRBJ2-7; 8 bases are shared with TRBD1. J lost 3 bases, V lost 4 bases, and 3 bases had no gene match. This CDR3 region has 13 residues. The V gene's germline CDR1 is SGHKS and CDR2 YYEKEE (reference sequence). CDR3 DNA sequence: TGTGCCAGCAGCACGGGACAGGACTACGAGCAGTACTTC. It encodes CASSTGQDYEQYF.

The chain carries TRBV19 and TRBJ1-2; D gene ambiguous. This CDR3 comprises 15 residues. CDR1 is LNHDA, CDR2 SQIVND, per germline (reference sequence). V gave up 3 bases and J gave up 0 bases, with 11 bases separating them. CDR3 nucleotide sequence: TGTGCCAGTAGTATTTGGAGGAGATCTAACTATGGCTACACCTTC. This sequence encodes CASSIWRRSNYGYTF.